The sequence of this T cell receptor beta chain was determined in a study of identical twins. General study points: Low generation-probability sequences were in excess among twin-shared out-of-frame alpha sequences. Abundant cord blood beta clonotypes carried fewer insertions; memory repertoires showed none. The study reached conclusions through statistical analysis that was cross-sectional, not following the same donors.

Points on this clonotype: Its target is not known. One end of the junction is discordant with germline, which a read error may explain.

Template switching, a step in the protocol, added a universal primer site, and cDNA carried unique molecular identifiers. TCRdb re-derived calls from the 5' RACE reads in MiXCR, one entry per CDR3 protein. The data show a few hundred thousand distinct CDR3 sequences, roughly an eighth seen once. This CDR3 region has 18 residues. The germline V gene has CDR1 SGHAT and CDR2 FQDESV (reference sequence). The same data also went into a second study, on yellow fever vaccine responses in identical twins.

This clonotype originated in a woman aged 18-30 years in good health. V usage is TRBV11-1 and J usage is TRBJ2-5; 11 bases agree with TRBD2. Sequencing was carried out using CD4+ T cells sorted from blood. The CDR3 spells CAGSSLPGTSGFQETQYF. CDR3 sequence (DNA): TGTGCCGGCAGCTCACTTCCCGGGACTAGCGGATTTCAAGAGACCCAGTACTTC.